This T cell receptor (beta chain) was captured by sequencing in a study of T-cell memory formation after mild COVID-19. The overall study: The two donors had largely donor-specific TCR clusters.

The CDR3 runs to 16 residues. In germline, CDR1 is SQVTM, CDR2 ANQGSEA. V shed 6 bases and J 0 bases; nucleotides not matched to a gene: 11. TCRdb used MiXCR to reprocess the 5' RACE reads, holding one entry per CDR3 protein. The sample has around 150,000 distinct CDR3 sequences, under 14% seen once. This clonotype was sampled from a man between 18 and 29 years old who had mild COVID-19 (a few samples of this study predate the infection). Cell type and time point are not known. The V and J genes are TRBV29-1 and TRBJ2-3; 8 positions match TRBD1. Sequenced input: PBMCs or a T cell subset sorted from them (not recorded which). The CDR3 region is CSVDGLRTGSTDTQYF. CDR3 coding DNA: TGCAGCGTAGACGGATTACGGACAGGGAGCACAGATACGCAGTATTTT.